A single sample is the source of the 10 T cell receptor beta chains below, sequenced in a study of OX40 agonist ivuxolimab in advanced cancers. Measured with immunoSEQ multiplex PCR; TCRdb has only the in-frame clones, and not every one. Among tens of thousands of clones, roughly nine tenths were seen once, and the ten largest hold about a tenth. Sequencing was performed on CD4+ or CD8+ T cells sorted from blood, taken in a trial of the OX40 agonist ivuxolimab. Receptor source: an adult with an advanced solid tumor such as melanoma, head and neck, liver or kidney cancer.

The chain carries TRBV27 and TRBJ2-7; D is ambiguous. The CDR3 is 14 residues long. Germline loops: CDR1 MNHEY, CDR2 SMNVEV (reference sequence). V gave up 1 base and J gave up 1 base, with 8 bases separating them. The CDR3: CASSLFHSSYEQYF. For the CDR3, the DNA is TGTGCCAGCAGTTTATTCCACAGTTCCTACGAGCAGTACTTC.

The CDR3 sequence: CASSSPRAAYNEQFF. DNA of the CDR3: TGTGCCAGCAGCTCACCAAGGGCCGCCTACAATGAGCAGTTCTTC. This chain links TRBV7-9 with TRBJ2-1; the D is unclear. This CDR3 has 15 amino acids. V was clipped by 4 bases and J by 2 bases, with 12 bases between them. From germline, CDR1 is SEHNR and CDR2 FQNEAQ (reference sequence).

V usage is TRBV11-2 and J usage is TRBJ1-4, with TRBD1 identical over 7 bases. Germline CDR1 SGHAT, CDR2 FQNNGV. The CDR3 consists of 15 residues. The junction had 6 bases not matched to a gene; V was cut back by 1 base and J by 7 bases. The CDR3 region has the DNA TGTGCCAGCAGCTTAGGCAGGGGGATAGGTGAAAAACTGTTTTTT. Residues: CASSLGRGIGEKLFF.

The chain is built from TRBV27 and TRBJ2-1; TRBD2 aligns across 10 bases. From germline, CDR1 is MNHEY and CDR2 SMNVEV (reference sequence). Unmatched junction bases numbered 5, after V lost 3 bases and J lost 6 bases. The CDR3 spans 15 residues. CDR3 residues: CASSLRLAGVNEQFF. As DNA, the CDR3 is TGTGCCAGCAGTTTGAGGCTAGCGGGGGTCAATGAGCAGTTCTTC.

The CDR3, as DNA: TGTGCCAGCAGCTTGGTACTTGTAGGGACAGGGGGGAACACTGAAGCTTTCTTT. Translation gives CASSLVLVGTGGNTEAFF. The V and J genes are TRBV5-5 and TRBJ1-1; TRBD1 aligns across 11 bases. The V and J ends lost 0 bases and 1 base, in that order; junction bases with no gene match: 8. This CDR3 is 18 amino acids long. Germline lookup yields CDR1 SGHKS and CDR2 YYEKEE (reference sequence). The variable domain in full, completed from reference TRBV5-5 and TRBJ1-1, reads DAGVTQSPTHLIKTRGQQVTLRCSPISGHKSVSWYQQVLGQGPQFIFQYYEKEERGRGNFPDRFSARQFPNYSSELNVNALLLGDSALYLCASSLVLVGTGGNTEAFFGQGTRLTVV.

A single count supports this clone. The rearrangement joins TRBV4-1 to TRBJ1-4, with TRBD1 identical over 8 bases. Germline values: CDR1 MGHRA, CDR2 YSYEKL. Unmatched junction bases numbered 6, after V lost 0 bases and J lost 0 bases. This CDR3 spans 18 amino acids. CDR3 sequence: CASSQERTGRATNEKLFF. In DNA form, the CDR3 reads TGCGCCAGCAGCCAAGAGAGGACAGGGCGGGCAACTAATGAAAAACTGTTTTTT.

The gene calls are TRBV27 and TRBJ2-1; 8 bases line up with TRBD2. The CDR3 totals 16 residues. J gave up 3 bases and V 0 bases, and 4 bases lay outside the gene matches. Looked up from germline, CDR1 is MNHEY and CDR2 is SMNVEV (reference sequence). CDR3 residues: CASSLSGLARYNEQFF. CDR3 nucleotide sequence: TGTGCCAGCAGTTTATCAGGACTAGCCCGCTACAATGAGCAGTTCTTC.

The chain is built from TRBV10-1 and TRBJ2-7; TRBD2 is a possible D gene (5 bases). The CDR3 runs to 12 residues. The ends were cut back, 7 bases at V and 3 bases at J, with 10 bases in the middle. CDR1 WNHNN and CDR2 SYGVQD come from the germline V gene (reference sequence). CDR3 bases: TGCGCCAGCACGCGCGCGGGCTACGAGCAGTACTTC. Protein: CASTRAGYEQYF.

The chain combines TRBV10-3 with TRBJ1-2, with D tentatively TRBD1 (5 bases). This CDR3 comprises 10 residues. Trimming left V 7 bases short and J 6 bases short, with 6 bases between. Germline lookup yields CDR1 ENHRY and CDR2 SYGVKD. The CDR3 spells CAIMGDGYTF. CDR3 bases: TGTGCCATCATGGGGGATGGCTACACCTTC.

In its sample, this clone was seen once. The rearrangement links TRBV28 to TRBJ2-6; D is unclear. The CDR3 runs to 15 residues. Trimming took off 3 bases at V and 2 bases at J, with 8 bases between the two ends. Germline loops: CDR1 MDHEN, CDR2 SYDVKM. CDR3 amino acids: CASSLRVAGANVLTF. In DNA form, the CDR3 reads TGTGCCAGCAGTTTGAGAGTAGCTGGGGCCAACGTCCTGACTTTC.